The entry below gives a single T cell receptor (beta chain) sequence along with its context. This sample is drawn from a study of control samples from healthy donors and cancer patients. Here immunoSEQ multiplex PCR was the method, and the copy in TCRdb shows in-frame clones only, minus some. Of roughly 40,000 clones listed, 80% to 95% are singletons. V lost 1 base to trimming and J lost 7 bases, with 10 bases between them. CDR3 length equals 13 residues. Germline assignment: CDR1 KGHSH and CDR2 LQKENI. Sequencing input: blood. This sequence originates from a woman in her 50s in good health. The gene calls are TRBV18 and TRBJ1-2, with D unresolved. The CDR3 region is CASSPRREGGYTF. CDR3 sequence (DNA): TGTGCCAGCTCACCACGTCGGGAGGGTGGCTACACCTTC.